These 6 T cell receptor beta chains originate from one sample sequenced in a study of OX40 agonist ivuxolimab in advanced cancers. Profiled with immunoSEQ multiplex PCR; TCRdb holds only in-frame clones, not every one. The data hold approximately 73,000 clones, with about 88% observed a single time. The specimen was CD4+ or CD8+ T cells sorted from blood, collected in a trial of the OX40 agonist ivuxolimab. The receptors originated from an adult with an advanced solid tumor such as melanoma, head and neck, liver or kidney cancer.

This chain links TRBV12-2 with TRBJ1-2. TRBV12-2 is a pseudogene. The CDR3 sequence is 15 residues long. The CDR3 sequence: CASRPRGTGRLGYTF. The DNA of the CDR3 is TGTGCAAGTCGCCCTCGGGGTACTGGACGGTTAGGCTACACCTTC.

The rearrangement links TRBV7-9 to TRBJ2-1; D ambiguous. The germline V gene has CDR1 SEHNR and CDR2 FQNEAQ (reference sequence). This CDR3 has 13 amino acids. Trimming cost V 5 bases and J 8 bases, with 13 bases left between them. The CDR3: CASSPPRLDEQFF. The DNA of the CDR3 is TGTGCCAGCAGCCCACCCCGGCTCGATGAGCAGTTCTTC.

The rearrangement joins TRBV7-8 to TRBJ2-2; no clear D. V lost 3 bases and J 3 bases, leaving 14 bases between the germline ends. In germline, CDR1 is SGHVS, CDR2 FQNEAQ. The CDR3 contains 16 residues. The CDR3 here is CASSLIGAGDTGELFF. CDR3 in DNA: TGTGCCAGCAGCTTGATTGGAGCAGGAGACACCGGGGAGCTGTTTTTT.

The chain recombines TRBV19 with TRBJ1-2; TRBD1 is a possible D gene (5 bases). Germline CDR1 LNHDA, CDR2 SQIVND (reference sequence). The CDR3 is 15 residues long. With 5 bases removed from V and 1 base from J, the gap between germline ends came to 14 bases. The CDR3 nucleotides are TGTGCCAGTAGTTGGGACGAGTCCCTTAACTATGGCTACACCTTC. It translates to CASSWDESLNYGYTF. The full variable domain, with the rest looked up from reference TRBV19 and TRBJ1-2, is DGGITQSPKYLFRKEGQNVTLSCEQNLNHDAMYWYRQDPGQGLRLIYYSQIVNDFQKGDIAEGYSVSREKKESFPLTVTSAQKNPTAFYLCASSWDESLNYGYTFGSGTRLTVV.

V is TRBV5-6 and J is TRBJ2-1, with TRBD2 matching 7 bases. This CDR3 is built from 19 residues. CDR1 is SGHDT, CDR2 YYEEEE, per germline. The trim removed 4 bases at V and 2 bases at J, leaving 18 bases unmatched. This chain's CDR3 is CASSAPGLPSEAPYNEQFF. The CDR3 DNA follows: TGTGCCAGCAGCGCTCCGGGACTACCCTCTGAAGCCCCCTACAATGAGCAGTTCTTC. Drawing the rest from reference TRBV5-6 and TRBJ2-1, the complete variable domain is DAGVTQSPTHLIKTRGQQVTLRCSPKSGHDTVSWYQQALGQGPQFIFQYYEEEERQRGNFPDRFSGHQFPNYSSELNVNALLLGDSALYLCASSAPGLPSEAPYNEQFFGPGTRLTVL.

This clone was found a few times. The chain couples TRBV19 to TRBJ2-7; 9 positions agree with TRBD1. This CDR3 comprises 15 residues. The ends lost 1 base at V and 5 bases at J; junction bases unmatched: 6. Germline V gives CDR1 LNHDA, CDR2 SQIVND (reference sequence). The CDR3 DNA sequence: TGTGCCAGTAGTATAGTAGGGGACAGGGCCCACGAGCAGTACTTC. It yields the protein CASSIVGDRAHEQYF.